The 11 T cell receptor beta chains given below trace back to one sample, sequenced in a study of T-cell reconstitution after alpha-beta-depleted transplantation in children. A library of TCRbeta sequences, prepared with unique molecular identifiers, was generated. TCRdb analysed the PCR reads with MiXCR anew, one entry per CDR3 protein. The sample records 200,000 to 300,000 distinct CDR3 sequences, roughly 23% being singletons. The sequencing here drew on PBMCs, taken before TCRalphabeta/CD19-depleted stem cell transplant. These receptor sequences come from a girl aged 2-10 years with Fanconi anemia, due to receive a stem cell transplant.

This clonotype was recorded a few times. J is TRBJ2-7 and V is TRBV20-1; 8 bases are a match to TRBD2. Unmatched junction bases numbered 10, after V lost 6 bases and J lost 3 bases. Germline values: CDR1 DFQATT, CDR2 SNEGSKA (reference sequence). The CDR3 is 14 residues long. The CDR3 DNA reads TGCAGTGCGGAAGGGACTAGAGAAAGCTACGAGCAGTACTTC. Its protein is CSAEGTRESYEQYF.

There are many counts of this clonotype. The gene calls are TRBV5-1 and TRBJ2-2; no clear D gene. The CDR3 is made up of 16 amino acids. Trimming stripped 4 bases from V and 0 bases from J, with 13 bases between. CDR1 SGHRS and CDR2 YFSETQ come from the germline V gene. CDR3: CASSKVPFANTGELFF. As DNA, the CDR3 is TGCGCCAGCAGCAAGGTCCCCTTCGCGAACACCGGGGAGCTGTTTTTT.

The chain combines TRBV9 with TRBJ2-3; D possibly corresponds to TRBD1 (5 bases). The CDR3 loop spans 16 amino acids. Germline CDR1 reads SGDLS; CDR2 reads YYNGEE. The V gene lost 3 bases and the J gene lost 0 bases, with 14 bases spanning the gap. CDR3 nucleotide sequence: TGTGCCAGCAGCGGATTCCCAGGGTGGAGCACAGATACGCAGTATTTT. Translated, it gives CASSGFPGWSTDTQYF.

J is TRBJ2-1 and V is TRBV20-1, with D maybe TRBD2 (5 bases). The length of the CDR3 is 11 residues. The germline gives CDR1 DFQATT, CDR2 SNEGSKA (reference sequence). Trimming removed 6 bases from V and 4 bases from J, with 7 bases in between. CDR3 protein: CSARTYNEQFF. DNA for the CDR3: TGCAGTGCCCGGACTTACAATGAGCAGTTCTTC.

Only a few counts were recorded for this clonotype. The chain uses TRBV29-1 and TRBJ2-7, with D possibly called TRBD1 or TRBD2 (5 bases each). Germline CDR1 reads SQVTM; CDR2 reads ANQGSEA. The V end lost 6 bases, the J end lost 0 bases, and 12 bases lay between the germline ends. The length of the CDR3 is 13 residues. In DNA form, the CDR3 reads TGCAGCGTCCTGGGGGATAGCTCCTACGAGCAGTACTTC. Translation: CSVLGDSSYEQYF.

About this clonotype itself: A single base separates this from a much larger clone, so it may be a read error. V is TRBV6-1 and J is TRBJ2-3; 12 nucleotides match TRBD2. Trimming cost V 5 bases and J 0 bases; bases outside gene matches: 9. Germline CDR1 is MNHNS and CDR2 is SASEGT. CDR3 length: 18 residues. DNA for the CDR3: TGTGCCAGCAGTATCTTCCAAGGACTAGCGGGAAGCACAGATACGCAGTATTTT. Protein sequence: CASSIFQGLAGSTDTQYF.

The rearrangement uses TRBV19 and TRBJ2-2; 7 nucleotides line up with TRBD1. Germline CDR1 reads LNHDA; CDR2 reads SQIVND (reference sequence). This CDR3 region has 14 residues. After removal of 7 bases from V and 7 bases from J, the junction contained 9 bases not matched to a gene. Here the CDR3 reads CASTADRVYGELFF. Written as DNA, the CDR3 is TGTGCCAGTACCGCCGACAGGGTTTACGGGGAGCTGTTTTTT.

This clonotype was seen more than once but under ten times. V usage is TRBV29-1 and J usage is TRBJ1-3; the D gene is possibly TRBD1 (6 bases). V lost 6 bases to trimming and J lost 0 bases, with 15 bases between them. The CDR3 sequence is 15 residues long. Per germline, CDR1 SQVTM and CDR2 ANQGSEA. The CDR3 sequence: CSVVTDSLSGNTIYF. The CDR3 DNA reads TGCAGCGTCGTCACGGACAGCCTCTCTGGAAACACCATATATTTT.

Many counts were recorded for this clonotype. The CDR3 here is CASSPDRVGTDTQYF. Here the CDR3 DNA reads TGTGCCAGCAGCCCAGACAGGGTAGGCACAGATACGCAGTATTTT. The chain uses TRBV12-3 or TRBV12-4 and TRBJ2-3, with 7 bases lining up with TRBD1. The CDR3 has 15 residues. V shed 6 bases, J shed 1 base, and the junction held 7 bases outside the gene matches.

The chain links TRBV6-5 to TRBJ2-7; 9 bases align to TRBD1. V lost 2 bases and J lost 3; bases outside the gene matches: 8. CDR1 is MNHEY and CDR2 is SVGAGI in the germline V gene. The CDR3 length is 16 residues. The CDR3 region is CASSYKVWDRDYEQYF. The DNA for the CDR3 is TGTGCCAGCAGTTACAAAGTGTGGGACAGGGACTACGAGCAGTACTTC.

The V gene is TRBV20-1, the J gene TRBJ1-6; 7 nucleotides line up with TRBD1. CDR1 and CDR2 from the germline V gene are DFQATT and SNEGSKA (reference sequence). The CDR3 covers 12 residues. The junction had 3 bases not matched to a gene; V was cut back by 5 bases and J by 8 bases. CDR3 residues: CSADRADSPLHF. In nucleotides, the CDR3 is TGCAGTGCTGACAGGGCCGATTCACCCCTCCACTTT.